These 11 T cell receptor beta chains were all obtained from the same sample, sequenced in a study of blood T cell repertoires in COVID-19. Using immunoSEQ multiplex PCR, the repertoire was profiled, and TCRdb retains in-frame clones only, with some absent. The table includes some 31,000 clones, about 90% detected once. The sequencing sample was made of peripheral blood. The receptors come from a man between 65 and 85 years old with active or convalescent COVID-19.

This clone was recorded a few times. The chain combines TRBV9 with TRBJ2-7; 10 bases line up with TRBD2. Germline lookup yields CDR1 SGDLS and CDR2 YYNGEE. Germline trimming cut 3 bases from V and 3 bases from J; bases unmatched to any gene: 6. CDR3 length: 15 amino acids. In DNA form, the CDR3 reads TGTGCCAGCAGCGCCGGGACTAGCGCATACTACGAGCAGTACTTC. Its translation: CASSAGTSAYYEQYF.

This chain joins TRBV6-4 and TRBJ2-1; TRBD2 matches at 7 bases. V lost 4 bases, J lost 1 base, and 10 bases stayed unmatched. Germline CDR1 is MRHNA and CDR2 is SNTAGT. This CDR3 region has 17 residues. The CDR3 bases are TGTGCCAGCAGTGGCCCAAGCGGGATAAAGTCCTACAATGAGCAGTTCTTC. It is translated as CASSGPSGIKSYNEQFF.

J is TRBJ1-1 and V is TRBV27; 10 bases fit TRBD1. The CDR3 totals 13 residues. The V gene's germline CDR1 is MNHEY and CDR2 SMNVEV (reference sequence). V lost 6 bases and J lost 4; bases outside the gene matches: 2. The CDR3 DNA is TGTGCCAGCAGCTGGGACAGGGGCACTGAAGCTTTCTTT. Its protein product is CASSWDRGTEAFF.

The chain employs TRBV5-6 and TRBJ1-1, with 7 bases identical to TRBD1. The CDR3 runs 15 residues. V shed 4 bases, J shed 1 base, and the junction held 7 bases outside the gene matches. Germline loops: CDR1 SGHDT, CDR2 YYEEEE. Here the CDR3 reads CASSLPGQPNTEAFF. The CDR3 region has the DNA TGTGCCAGCAGCCTTCCGGGACAGCCGAACACTGAAGCTTTCTTT.

The table lists this clone with a count of one. The chain couples TRBV7-9 to TRBJ2-6, with D tentatively TRBD1 (5 bases). Germline assignment: CDR1 SEHNR and CDR2 FQNEAQ (reference sequence). Trimming pared 3 bases from V and 2 bases from J, leaving 14 bases between. The CDR3 runs to 17 residues. CDR3: CASSFTQGSAGANVLTF. Written as DNA, the CDR3 is TGTGCCAGCAGCTTTACGCAGGGTTCCGCTGGGGCCAACGTCCTGACTTTC.

This chain joins TRBV5-4 and TRBJ2-3; 10 bases line up with TRBD2. CDR1 is SGHNT and CDR2 is YYREEE in the germline V gene (reference sequence). Losses at the gene ends were 0 bases for V and 0 bases for J; bases not matched to a gene: 7. The CDR3 runs to 18 residues. The CDR3 is CASSLGGLAGGSTDTQYF. The CDR3 nucleotides read TGTGCCAGCAGCTTGGGCGGGTTAGCGGGGGGAAGCACAGATACGCAGTATTTT.

The chain is built from TRBV11-2 and TRBJ2-1; TRBD1 is a possible D gene (6 bases). The CDR3 spans 15 residues. Germline loops: CDR1 SGHAT, CDR2 FQNNGV. V dropped 5 bases and J dropped 4 bases, with 15 bases sitting between them. CDR3 sequence reads: CASSTPGRGYNEQFF. Written as DNA, the CDR3 is TGTGCCAGCAGCACCCCTGGCAGGGGTTACAATGAGCAGTTCTTC.

The J gene is TRBJ2-3, the V gene TRBV29-1; D possibly corresponds to TRBD1 (6 bases). Trimming stripped 6 bases from V and 0 bases from J, with 13 bases between. CDR1 SQVTM and CDR2 ANQGSEA come from the germline V gene. The length of the CDR3 is 14 residues. Here the CDR3 reads CSVVRQASTDTQYF. The CDR3 nucleotides read TGCAGCGTGGTTCGACAGGCGAGCACAGATACGCAGTATTTT.

The rearrangement joins TRBV9 to TRBJ1-4; a weak D match, TRBD1 (6 bases). Germline-derived CDR1 and CDR2 are SGDLS and YYNGEE. Trimming took off 4 bases at V and 4 bases at J, with 14 bases between the two ends. This CDR3 spans 15 amino acids. CDR3 residues: CASSPSGGLNEKLFF. CDR3 DNA: TGTGCCAGCAGCCCCAGCGGGGGCCTTAATGAAAAACTGTTTTTT.

This sequence joins TRBV11-2 and TRBJ2-7, with 8 positions matching TRBD1. The CDR3 sequence is 13 residues long. V shed 4 bases, J shed 4 bases, and the junction held 3 bases outside the gene matches. Per germline, CDR1 SGHAT and CDR2 FQNNGV. This CDR3 reads CASSSHRGYEQYF. The CDR3 region has the DNA TGTGCCAGCAGCTCACACAGGGGGTACGAGCAGTACTTC.

V usage is TRBV11-2 and J usage is TRBJ1-2; 7 positions match TRBD1. Germline assignment: CDR1 SGHAT and CDR2 FQNNGV. This CDR3 has 13 residues. J lost 11 bases, V lost 0 bases, and 6 bases had no gene match. Written as DNA, the CDR3 is TGTGCCAGCAGCTTAGATAGGGGACAGATTTACACCTTC. Its protein product is CASSLDRGQIYTF.